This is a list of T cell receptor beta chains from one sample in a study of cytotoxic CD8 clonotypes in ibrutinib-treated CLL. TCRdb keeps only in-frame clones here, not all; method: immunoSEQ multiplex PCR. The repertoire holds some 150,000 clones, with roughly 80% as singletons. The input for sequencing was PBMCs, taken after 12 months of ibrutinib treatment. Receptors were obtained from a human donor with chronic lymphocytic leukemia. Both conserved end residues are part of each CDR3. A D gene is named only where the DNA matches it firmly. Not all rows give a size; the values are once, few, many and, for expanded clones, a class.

DNA: TGTGCCAGCAGTCCCACGGGACGAAATACGCAGTATTTT
CDR3: CASSPTGRNTQYF
D: NA
V: TRBV28
size: few
J: TRBJ2-3

DNA: TGTGCCAGCAGTTTAATGCCGGGGGCAGCCGAGACCCAGTACTTC
CDR3: CASSLMPGAAETQYF
D: NA
V: TRBV28
size: NA
J: TRBJ2-5

DNA: TGTGCCAGCAGCCTAGGGCAGATGGAGACCCAGTACTTC
CDR3: CASSLGQMETQYF
D: NA
V: TRBV28
size: once
J: TRBJ2-5

DNA: TGTGCCAGCAGCACGGGACAGATGAACACCGGGGAGCTGTTTTTT
CDR3: CASSTGQMNTGELFF
D: TRBD1
V: TRBV7-9
size: NA
J: TRBJ2-2

DNA: TGTGCCAGCAGCGTGGCATATAATAATTCACCCCTCCACTTT
CDR3: CASSVAYNNSPLHF
D: NA
V: TRBV9
size: NA
J: TRBJ1-6

DNA: TGTGCCAGCAGCTCTCGGACAGGACGCTGGGAGCAGTACTTC
CDR3: CASSSRTGRWEQYF
D: TRBD1
V: TRBV7-2
size: NA
J: TRBJ2-7

DNA: TGTGCCAGCAGCTTAACCACTTCTAGCGGGAGAGATGGCGAGCAGTACTTC
CDR3: CASSLTTSSGRDGEQYF
D: TRBD2
V: TRBV7-2
size: NA
J: TRBJ2-7

DNA: TGTGCCAGCAGCGACCAGGACAGCCTCGTGGATGGCTACACCTTC
CDR3: CASSDQDSLVDGYTF
D: NA
V: TRBV9
size: NA
J: TRBJ1-2

DNA: TGTGCCAGCAGCTTTTGGGTCAATGAGCAGTTCTTC
CDR3: CASSFWVNEQFF
D: NA
V: TRBV11-2
size: NA
J: TRBJ2-1

DNA: TGTGCCAGCAGAGGGCAGGGTCCCGTCTGGGGTTCACCCCTCCACTTT
CDR3: CASRGQGPVWGSPLHF
D: NA
V: TRBV2
size: NA
J: TRBJ1-6

DNA: TGTGCCAGCAGGCCCTGGGACGTGGCAGAGACCCAGTACTTC
CDR3: CASRPWDVAETQYF
D: NA
V: TRBV11-2
size: NA
J: TRBJ2-5

DNA: TGTGCCACCAGCAGAGAGGACACCTTAACCTTC
CDR3: CATSREDTLTF
D: NA
V: TRBV15
size: once
J: TRBJ1-2

DNA: TGTGCCAGCAGCGCTAAACCCGGGGTAGCGGCAGATACGCAGTATTTT
CDR3: CASSAKPGVAADTQYF
D: NA
V: TRBV9
size: NA
J: TRBJ2-3

DNA: TGTGCCAGCAGCTTAGAGTACCGGGCCTTCTATGGCTACACCTTC
CDR3: CASSLEYRAFYGYTF
D: NA
V: TRBV7-2
size: few
J: TRBJ1-2

DNA: TGCGCCAGCAGCCCAGGAGGAACACTTAGCAATGAGCAGTTCTTC
CDR3: CASSPGGTLSNEQFF
D: NA
V: TRBV4-3
size: NA
J: TRBJ2-1

DNA: TGTGCCAGCAGCTTAGGTTTCGGGGGGGCCACAGATACGCAGTATTTT
CDR3: CASSLGFGGATDTQYF
D: TRBD2
V: TRBV11-2
size: NA
J: TRBJ2-3

DNA: TGTGCCAGCAGTTCCGACAGGGGACGACGAGAGACCCAGTACTTC
CDR3: CASSSDRGRRETQYF
D: TRBD1
V: TRBV27
size: NA
J: TRBJ2-5

DNA: TGTGCCAGTAGGCTGACTGAGAACTATGGCTACACCTTC
CDR3: CASRLTENYGYTF
D: NA
V: TRBV19
size: NA
J: TRBJ1-2

DNA: TGTGCCAGCAGCCATCGACTAGCGGGGACCCTGGAATGGGATACGCAGTATTTT
CDR3: CASSHRLAGTLEWDTQYF
D: TRBD2
V: TRBV7-2
size: once
J: TRBJ2-3

DNA: TGTGCCAGCAGCTTAGGAATCACAGATACGCAGTATTTT
CDR3: CASSLGITDTQYF
D: NA
V: TRBV7-8
size: NA
J: TRBJ2-3

DNA: TGTGCCAGCAGTGCCGCAGGCAGGGGGAGGTACGAGCAGTACTTC
CDR3: CASSAAGRGRYEQYF
D: NA
V: TRBV6-5
size: NA
J: TRBJ2-7

DNA: TGCGCCAGCAGCCGGGGACAGCTTCAAGAGACCCAGTACTTC
CDR3: CASSRGQLQETQYF
D: TRBD1
V: TRBV5-1
size: NA
J: TRBJ2-5

DNA: TGTGCCTGGAGTGTCGTGGGATCCTACGAGCAGTACTTC
CDR3: CAWSVVGSYEQYF
D: NA
V: TRBV30
size: NA
J: TRBJ2-7

DNA: TGTGCCAGCAGCTTAGAGGGCAGAGGACAAGCTTACACCTTC
CDR3: CASSLEGRGQAYTF
D: NA
V: TRBV7-3
size: NA
J: TRBJ1-2

DNA: TGTGCCAGCAGAGGCACTAGCACAGATACGCAGTATTTT
CDR3: CASRGTSTDTQYF
D: NA
V: TRBV6-5
size: NA
J: TRBJ2-3

DNA: TGCAGCGTTGAGACCTGGCCACGGACAGGGGTGGTGGAAAGCTCTGGAAACACCATATATTTT
CDR3: CSVETWPRTGVVESSGNTIYF
D: TRBD1
V: TRBV29-1
size: NA
J: TRBJ1-3

DNA: TGTGCCAGTAGTAAGGACTATCAAGAGACCCAGTACTTC
CDR3: CASSKDYQETQYF
D: NA
V: TRBV19
size: NA
J: TRBJ2-5

DNA: TGTGCCAGCAGTACGGACAGGGGGAACACCGGGGAGCTGTTTTTT
CDR3: CASSTDRGNTGELFF
D: TRBD1
V: TRBV28
size: NA
J: TRBJ2-2

DNA: TGCGCCAGCAGCTTGACTAGCGGGAGCTACGAGCAGTACTTC
CDR3: CASSLTSGSYEQYF
D: TRBD2
V: TRBV5-1
size: NA
J: TRBJ2-7

DNA: TGTGCCAGCAGCTTCCGACAGGGGACTGAAGCTTTCTTT
CDR3: CASSFRQGTEAFF
D: TRBD1
V: TRBV11-3
size: NA
J: TRBJ1-1

DNA: TGTGCCAGCAGTGACCCAGGGACCTACGAGCAGTACTTC
CDR3: CASSDPGTYEQYF
D: NA
V: TRBV2
size: NA
J: TRBJ2-7

DNA: TGTGCCAGCAGTTTGATCCCACTAATCCCTGAAGCTTTCTTT
CDR3: CASSLIPLIPEAFF
D: NA
V: TRBV28
size: once
J: TRBJ1-1

DNA: TGTGCCAGCAGCTCCCGCACGGGACAGGGGAATGAAAAACTGTTTTTT
CDR3: CASSSRTGQGNEKLFF
D: TRBD1
V: TRBV7-6
size: NA
J: TRBJ1-4

DNA: TGTGCCAGCGGAGGGGGGGGCGGCCGTGGCTATGGCTACACCTTC
CDR3: CASGGGGGRGYGYTF
D: NA
V: TRBV28
size: once
J: TRBJ1-2

DNA: TGTGCCAGCAGCCTCAGGTCCGAGCAGTACTTC
CDR3: CASSLRSEQYF
D: NA
V: TRBV7-8
size: NA
J: TRBJ2-7

DNA: TGTGCCAGCAGTGCGACAGTTATCAATCAGCCCCAGCATTTT
CDR3: CASSATVINQPQHF
D: NA
V: TRBV2
size: NA
J: TRBJ1-5

DNA: TGTGCCAGCAGCTTTGACGAAACTATAGATACGCAGTATTTT
CDR3: CASSFDETIDTQYF
D: NA
V: TRBV7-2
size: NA
J: TRBJ2-3

DNA: TGTGCCAGCAGCTTAATTTCGGGACAGGGGAACACCGGGGAGCTGTTTTTT
CDR3: CASSLISGQGNTGELFF
D: TRBD1
V: TRBV7-6
size: NA
J: TRBJ2-2

DNA: TGTGCCACCACCGGGACAGAGAACACCGGGGAGCTGTTTTTT
CDR3: CATTGTENTGELFF
D: TRBD1
V: TRBV6-6
size: few
J: TRBJ2-2

DNA: TGTGCCAGCAGTCAGGAGCCCACAGATACGCAGTATTTT
CDR3: CASSQEPTDTQYF
D: NA
V: TRBV2
size: NA
J: TRBJ2-3

DNA: TGTGCCAGCAGCCGGGACCGTAATAATTCACCCCTCCACTTT
CDR3: CASSRDRNNSPLHF
D: NA
V: TRBV6-5
size: NA
J: TRBJ1-6

DNA: TGCGCCAGCAGCTTGGGGGCTCCTGCAGGGGGCCCCACAGATACGCAGTATTTT
CDR3: CASSLGAPAGGPTDTQYF
D: TRBD1
V: TRBV5-1
size: NA
J: TRBJ2-3